These 5 T cell receptor beta chains were sequenced from one sample in a study of tissue T cells after allogeneic stem cell transplantation. Assay: immunoSEQ multiplex PCR; the TCRdb copy retains only in-frame clones and omits some. The sample holds about 630 clones; approximately 64% are singletons and the top ten take less than 8.5%. Source material: lymph node tissue. The receptor set was obtained from a female BALB/c mouse in good health. The strain bears MHC haplotype H2-d.

This clone was detected only once. Genes here carry mouse names. Read sequence stops 1 residue before the CDR3 end, and the germline J gene provides the missing end. The chain recombines TRBV20 with TRBJ2-5; no clear D. Germline V gene lookup returns CDR1 GFQATS and CDR2 STVNSAI. The V and J ends lost 0 bases and 5 bases respectively, with 3 bases between them. The CDR3 contains 11 residues. The covered CDR3 bases are TGTGGTGCTAGGGATTCAGACACCCAGTAC. Amino acids: CGARDSDTQY. The whole CDR3 protein is CGARDSDTQYF.

This clone was detected only a few times. Gene names and germline match the mouse. The read ends 1 residue before the CDR3 terminus; that terminus is restored from the germline J gene. J is TRBJ1-4 and V is TRBV19, with 7 bases that match TRBD1. The length of the CDR3 is 13 residues. With 7 bases clipped from V and 2 bases from J, the junction kept 2 bases outside the gene matches. CDR1 is FNHDT and CDR2 is SITEND in the germline V gene (reference sequence). The covered CDR3 bases are TGTGCCAGCTCGACAGGGTCCAACGAAAGATTATTT. Its protein is CASSTGSNERLF. The full CDR3 reads CASSTGSNERLFF. Looking up the rest from reference TRBV19 and TRBJ1-4 gives the full variable domain: GGIITQTPKFLIGQEGQKLTLKCQQNFNHDTMYWYRQDSGKGLRLIYYSITENDLQKGDLSEGYDASREKKSSFSLTVTSAQKNEMAVFLCASSTGSNERLFFGHGTKLSVL.

In this sample, this clone turned up a few times. Mouse gene names and germline throughout. The missing CDR3 end, 1 residue past where the read stops, is filled in from the germline J gene. This rearrangement joins TRBV13-1 to TRBJ2-4; TRBD1 is a possible D gene (5 bases). Trimming left V 2 bases short and J 8 bases short, with 12 bases between. This CDR3 has 13 residues. The germline gives CDR1 NSHNY, CDR2 SYGAGN. Partial CDR3 DNA: TGTGCCAGCAGTGAGGGCAGGGAGGGCACCTTGTAC. Its translation is CASSEGREGTLY. The full CDR3 reads CASSEGREGTLYF.

As for this clone: Any gene name here is a mouse gene name. The CDR3 goes on 1 residue after the read ends, and that part is filled in from the germline J gene. The chain combines TRBV20 with TRBJ2-3; 7 positions agree with TRBD1. V was clipped by 1 base and J by 3 bases; unmatched bases: 4. The CDR3 runs to 14 residues. Germline CDR1 reads GFQATS; CDR2 reads STVNSAI. CDR3 sequence: CGARAGTVAETLYF. CDR3 DNA, as far as it was read: TGTGGTGCTAGGGCCGGGACAGTGGCAGAAACGCTGTAT.

Points on this clone: Gene names and germline refer to mouse. The CDR3 end is not reached by the read, which stops 1 residue before it; the germline J gene fills it in. V usage is TRBV2 and J usage is TRBJ1-6, with D perhaps matching TRBD1 (5 bases). TRBJ1-6 is an ORF; its function is uncertain. Germline CDR1 is LGHNA and CDR2 is YSYQKL. This CDR3 comprises 14 residues. V lost 1 base and J lost 4, with 5 bases in between. The CDR3 reads CASSQGQYNSPLYF. CDR3 bases read: TGTGCCAGCAGCCAAGGACAGTATAATTCGCCCCTCTAC.